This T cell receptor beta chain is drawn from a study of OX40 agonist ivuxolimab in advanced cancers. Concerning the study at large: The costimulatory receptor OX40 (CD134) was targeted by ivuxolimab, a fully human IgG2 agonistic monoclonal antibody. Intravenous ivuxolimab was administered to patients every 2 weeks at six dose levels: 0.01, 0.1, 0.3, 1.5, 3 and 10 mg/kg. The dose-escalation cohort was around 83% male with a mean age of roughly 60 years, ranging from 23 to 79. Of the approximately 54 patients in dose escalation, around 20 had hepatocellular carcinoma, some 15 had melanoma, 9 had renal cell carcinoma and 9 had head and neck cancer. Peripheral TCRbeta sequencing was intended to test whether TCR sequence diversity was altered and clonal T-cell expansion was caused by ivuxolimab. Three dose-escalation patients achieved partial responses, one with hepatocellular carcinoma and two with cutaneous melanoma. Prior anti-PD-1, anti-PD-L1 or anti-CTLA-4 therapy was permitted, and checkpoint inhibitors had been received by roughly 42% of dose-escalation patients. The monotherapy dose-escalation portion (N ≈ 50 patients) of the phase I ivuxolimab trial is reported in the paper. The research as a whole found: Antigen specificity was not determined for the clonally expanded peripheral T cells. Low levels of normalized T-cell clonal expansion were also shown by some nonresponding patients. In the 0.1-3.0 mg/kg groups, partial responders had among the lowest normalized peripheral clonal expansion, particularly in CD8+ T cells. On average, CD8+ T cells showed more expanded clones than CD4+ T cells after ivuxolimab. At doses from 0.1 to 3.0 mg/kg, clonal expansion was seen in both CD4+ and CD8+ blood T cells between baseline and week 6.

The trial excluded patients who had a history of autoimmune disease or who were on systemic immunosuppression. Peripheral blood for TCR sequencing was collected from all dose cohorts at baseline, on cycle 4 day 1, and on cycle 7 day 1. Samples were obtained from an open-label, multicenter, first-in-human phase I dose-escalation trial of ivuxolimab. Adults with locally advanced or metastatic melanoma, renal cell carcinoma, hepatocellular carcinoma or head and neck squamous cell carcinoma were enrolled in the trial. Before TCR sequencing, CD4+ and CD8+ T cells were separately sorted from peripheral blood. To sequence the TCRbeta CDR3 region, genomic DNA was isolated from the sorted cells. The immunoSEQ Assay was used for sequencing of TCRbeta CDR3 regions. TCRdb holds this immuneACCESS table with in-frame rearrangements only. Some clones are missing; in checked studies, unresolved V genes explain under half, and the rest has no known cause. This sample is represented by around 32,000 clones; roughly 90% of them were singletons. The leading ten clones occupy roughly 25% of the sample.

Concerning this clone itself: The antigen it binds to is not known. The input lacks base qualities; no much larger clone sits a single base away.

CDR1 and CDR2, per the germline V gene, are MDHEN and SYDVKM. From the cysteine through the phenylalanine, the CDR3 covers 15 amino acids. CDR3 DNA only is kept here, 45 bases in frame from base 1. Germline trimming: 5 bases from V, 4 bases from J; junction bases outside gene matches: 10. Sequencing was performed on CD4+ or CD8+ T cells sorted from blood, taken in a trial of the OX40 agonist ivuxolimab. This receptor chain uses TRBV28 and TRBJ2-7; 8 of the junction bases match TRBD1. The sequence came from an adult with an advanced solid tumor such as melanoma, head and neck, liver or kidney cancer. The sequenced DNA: TGTGCCAGCAGTCCTCCACCGGGACAGGTTTACGAGCAGTACTTC. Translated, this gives CASSPPPGQVYEQYF.